This T cell receptor beta chain stems from a study of blood T cell repertoires in COVID-19. Study context: From T cells, B-cell-depleted T cells, or PBMCs came the material, which was cDNA or gDNA.

The protocol was immunoSEQ multiplex PCR, while the TCRdb copy is restricted to in-frame clones and leaves out a portion. This table holds over 200,000 clones, 85% to 90% found once. The CDR3 sequence is 18 residues long. Germline loops: CDR1 LGHNA, CDR2 YNFKEQ. J gave up 3 bases and V 3 bases, and 16 bases lay outside the gene matches. Those who participated ranged in age from about 18 to 89 years and resided in 24 US areas. Cohort assignment relied on participant-reported clinical history. The clonotype was recovered from a man younger than 40 who had been exposed to COVID-19. Sequencing was done on a sample of PBMCs or T cells enriched from blood (not recorded which). This chain uses TRBV4-2 with TRBJ1-1, with TRBD1 identical over 7 bases. The CDR3 sequence: CASSQDRPLRDRDTEAFF. The CDR3 DNA follows: TGTGCCAGCAGCCAGGACCGACCCCTCCGGGACAGAGACACTGAAGCTTTCTTT.